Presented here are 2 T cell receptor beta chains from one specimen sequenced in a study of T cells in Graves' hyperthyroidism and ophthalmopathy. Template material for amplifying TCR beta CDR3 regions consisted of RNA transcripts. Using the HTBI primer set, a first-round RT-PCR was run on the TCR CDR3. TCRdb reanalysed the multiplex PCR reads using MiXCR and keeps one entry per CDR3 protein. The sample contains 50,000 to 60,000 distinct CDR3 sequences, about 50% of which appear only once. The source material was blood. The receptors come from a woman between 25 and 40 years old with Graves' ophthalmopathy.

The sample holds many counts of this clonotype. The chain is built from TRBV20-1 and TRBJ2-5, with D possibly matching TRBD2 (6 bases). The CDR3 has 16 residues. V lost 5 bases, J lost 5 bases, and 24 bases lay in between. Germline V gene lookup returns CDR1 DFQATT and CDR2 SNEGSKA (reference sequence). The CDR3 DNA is TGCAGTGCTTCTAGGGTGCTAGCGTCCCCGGTGGAGACCCAGTACTTC. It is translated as CSASRVLASPVETQYF.

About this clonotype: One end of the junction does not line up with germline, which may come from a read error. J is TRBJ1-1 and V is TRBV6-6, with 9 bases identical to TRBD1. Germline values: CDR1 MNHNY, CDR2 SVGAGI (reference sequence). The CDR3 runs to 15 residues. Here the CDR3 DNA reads TGTGCCAGCAGTGACTCACAGGGGGCTTCGGCTGAAGCTTGCTTT. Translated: CASSDSQGASAEACF.